The 25 T cell receptor beta chains listed next were all sequenced from one sample in a study of blood T cell repertoires in COVID-19. TCRdb's table, derived via immunoSEQ multiplex PCR, lists solely in-frame clones and lacks some. The sample has approximately 210,000 clones; around 80% are singletons. The sequenced sample consisted of peripheral blood. Source of these receptors: a woman aged 35 to 49 with acute or convalescent COVID-19.

The chain is built from TRBV7-3 and TRBJ2-6, with 7 bases matching TRBD1. With 2 bases clipped from V and 3 bases from J, the junction kept 7 bases outside the gene matches. The germline V gene has CDR1 SGHTA and CDR2 FQGTGA. This CDR3 comprises 17 residues. The CDR3, as DNA: TGTGCCAGCAGCTTATGGGCAGGGGGTTTTGGGGCCAACGTCCTGACTTTC. It specifies CASSLWAGGFGANVLTF.

The rearrangement joins TRBV30 to TRBJ2-3; D gene ambiguous. The CDR3 length is 11 residues. Germline CDR1 is GTSNPN and CDR2 is SVGIG (reference sequence). Trimming pared 4 bases from V and 2 bases from J, leaving 4 bases between. CDR3: CAWKHTDTQYF. CDR3 DNA sequence: TGTGCCTGGAAGCACACAGATACGCAGTATTTT. The whole variable domain, filled in from reference TRBV30 and TRBJ2-3, reads SQTIHQWPATLVQPVGSPLSLECTVEGTSNPNLYWYRQAAGRGLQLLFYSVGIGQISSEVPQNLSASRPQDRQFILSSKKLLLSDSGFYLCAWKHTDTQYFGPGTRLTVL.

V usage is TRBV27 and J usage is TRBJ1-1, with D tentatively TRBD1 (6 bases). The V and J ends lost 3 bases and 2 bases respectively, with 31 bases between them. Germline CDR1 and CDR2: MNHEY and SMNVEV (reference sequence). This CDR3 contains 21 residues. This CDR3 reads CASSFHRLLKSFRGSNTEAFF. The CDR3 DNA reads as TGTGCCAGCAGTTTCCATCGGTTACTAAAAAGTTTTAGGGGGTCAAACACTGAAGCTTTCTTT.

This clone was recorded only once. The chain links TRBV5-8 to TRBJ1-1, with a weak D call TRBD1 (5 bases). In germline, CDR1 is SGHTS, CDR2 YDEGEE. The CDR3 spans 11 residues. The ends were cut back, 6 bases at V and 6 bases at J, with 9 bases in the middle. The CDR3 nucleotides are TGTGCCAGCACAGGGCGAGCTGAAGCTTTCTTT. Residues: CASTGRAEAFF.

The chain links TRBV5-5 to TRBJ2-3; no clear D. Trimming took 0 bases from V and 0 from J, leaving 8 bases between them. CDR3 length: 15 amino acids. Per the germline V gene, CDR1 is SGHKS and CDR2 is YYEKEE (reference sequence). This CDR3 is CASSLDGASTDTQYF. For the CDR3, the DNA is TGTGCCAGCAGCTTGGACGGAGCTAGCACAGATACGCAGTATTTT.

V gene TRBV11-1 combines with J gene TRBJ1-1; no definite D call. Trimming left V 1 base short and J 1 base short, with 7 bases between. The CDR3 runs to 14 residues. Germline CDR1 is SGHAT and CDR2 is FQDESV (reference sequence). Here the CDR3 reads CASSLVVGNTEAFF. The DNA for the CDR3 is TGTGCCAGCAGCTTAGTAGTTGGGAACACTGAAGCTTTCTTT.

The rearrangement joins TRBV3-1 (or the pseudogene TRBV3-2) to TRBJ2-1; no firm D call. V gave up 3 bases and J gave up 3 bases, with 6 bases separating them. Looked up from germline, CDR1 is LGHDT and CDR2 is YNNKEL (reference sequence). The CDR3 sequence is 13 residues long. CDR3 nucleotide sequence: TGTGCCAGCAGCCATGGCTTCTACAATGAGCAGTTCTTC. It yields the protein CASSHGFYNEQFF.

The chain employs TRBV11-3 and TRBJ2-1; possible D gene TRBD2, 6 bases. Deletions cut 1 base from V and 8 bases from J, with 15 bases between. The CDR3 runs 15 residues. The germline CDR1 and CDR2 sequences are SGHNT and YENEEA. The CDR3 DNA follows: TGTGCCAGCAGCTTAGTGGACGGGGAGGCCCATGAGCAGTTCTTC. Protein: CASSLVDGEAHEQFF.

CDR3 loop: CASSYHPKPNTEAFF. CDR3 nucleotides: TGTGCCAGCAGTTACCACCCGAAGCCGAACACTGAAGCTTTCTTT. V gene TRBV6-5 combines with J gene TRBJ1-1; no clear D gene. Germline loops: CDR1 MNHEY, CDR2 SVGAGI. CDR3 length: 15 residues. V was cut by 2 bases and J by 1 base, with 11 bases left in between.

On this clone itself: One end of the junction is discordant with germline, which a read error may explain. In DNA form, the CDR3 reads TGCGCCAGCGGCTTCACCGGGACTAGCGGTTACAATGAGCAGTTCTTC. Its protein is CASGFTGTSGYNEQFF. The rearrangement uses TRBV5-1 and TRBJ2-1, with TRBD2 identical over 11 bases. There are 16 residues in the CDR3. Looked up from germline, CDR1 is SGHRS and CDR2 is YFSETQ.

This chain connects TRBV24-1 to TRBJ2-4, with 10 bases identical to TRBD1. The trim removed 9 bases at V and 7 bases at J, leaving 2 bases unmatched. Germline lookup yields CDR1 KGHDR and CDR2 SFDVKD. The length of the CDR3 is 12 residues. Here the CDR3 reads CATADRGNIQYF. Here the CDR3 DNA reads TGTGCCACCGCGGACAGGGGGAACATTCAGTACTTC.

The chain is built from TRBV7-9 and TRBJ2-2, with 9 positions matching TRBD2. This CDR3 region has 17 residues. Looked up from germline, CDR1 is SEHNR and CDR2 is FQNEAQ (reference sequence). Trimming cost V 5 bases and J 6 bases; bases outside gene matches: 13. The CDR3: CASSRLLIAGEAGELFF. In nucleotides, the CDR3 is TGTGCCAGCAGCCGCCTCCTCATAGCGGGAGAAGCCGGGGAGCTGTTTTTT.

The chain carries TRBV29-1 and TRBJ1-5; D is undetermined. CDR1 and CDR2 (germline): SQVTM, ANQGSEA. Trimming cost V 2 bases and J 4 bases, with 9 bases left between them. This CDR3 spans 13 amino acids. The CDR3 is CSVESGANQPQHF. The CDR3 DNA is TGCAGCGTTGAATCGGGTGCAAATCAGCCCCAGCATTTT.

This clone was counted between two and nine times. This sequence joins TRBV6-5 and TRBJ2-1, with 13 bases identical to TRBD2. Germline assignment: CDR1 MNHEY and CDR2 SVGAGI. The CDR3 spans 15 residues. The J segment lost 4 bases and the V segment lost 6 bases, leaving 3 bases of the junction unmatched. The CDR3 reads CASRPGLAGYNEQFF. Written as DNA, the CDR3 is TGTGCCAGCAGGCCGGGACTAGCGGGGTACAATGAGCAGTTCTTC.

For this clone: One end of the junction is discordant with germline, which a read error may explain. V gene TRBV14 combines with J gene TRBJ2-7, with 9 bases matching TRBD1. CDR3 length: 16 residues. The germline V gene encodes CDR1 SGHDN and CDR2 FVKESK. The CDR3 bases are TGTGCCAGCAGCCCCTCCCGGGACAGGGCCTCCCACGAGCAGTACTTC. The encoded protein is CASSPSRDRASHEQYF.

The CDR3 sequence is CASSEDRRDTEAFF. The CDR3, as DNA: TGTGCCAGCAGTGAAGATCGGAGGGACACTGAAGCTTTCTTT. V is TRBV2 and J is TRBJ1-1; D is ambiguous. Germline CDR1 reads SNHLY; CDR2 reads FYNNEI. The V gene lost 1 base and the J gene lost 3 bases, with 9 bases spanning the gap. The CDR3 spans 14 residues.

For the CDR3, the DNA is TGCAGCGTTGATAGGCAGGGAAACAATGAGCAGTTCTTC. It encodes CSVDRQGNNEQFF. V is TRBV29-1 and J is TRBJ2-1, with a tentative D call TRBD1 (5 bases). CDR1 and CDR2 from the germline V gene are SQVTM and ANQGSEA. The CDR3 extends over 13 amino acids. Trimming took 3 bases from V and 5 from J, leaving 11 bases between them.

The V and J genes are TRBV4-1 and TRBJ2-2; D gene unclear. CDR1 is MGHRA, CDR2 YSYEKL, per germline. The CDR3 runs 14 residues. V lost 3 bases and J lost 7, with 12 bases in between. In nucleotides, the CDR3 is TGCGCCAGCAGCCATGCGATTCGAGTCGGGGAGCTGTTTTTT. This codes for CASSHAIRVGELFF.

CDR3 DNA: TGTGCCAGCAGCTTAGCCCCGGTGCTGGATGAGCAGTTCTTC. Translated: CASSLAPVLDEQFF. The rearrangement uses TRBV7-9 and TRBJ2-1; D ambiguous. Germline V gene data show CDR1 as SEHNR and CDR2 as FQNEAQ (reference sequence). Trimming removed 0 bases at V and 8 bases at J, with 11 bases between. CDR3 length: 14 amino acids.

This clone was seen a single time. Different DNA sequences within this sample yield the same CDR3. The chain joins TRBV18 to TRBJ1-2, with 7 bases identical to TRBD1. Germline V gene data show CDR1 as KGHSH and CDR2 as LQKENI. After removal of 0 bases from V and 2 bases from J, the junction contained 3 bases not matched to a gene. The CDR3 extends over 15 amino acids. The CDR3 loop reads CASSPPGQSNYGYTF. The CDR3 DNA reads as TGTGCCAGCTCACCACCGGGACAGTCAAACTATGGCTACACCTTC.

In its sample, this clone was seen once. J is TRBJ1-4 and V is TRBV6-5, with 10 bases aligning to TRBD1. The V and J ends lost 6 bases and 7 bases, in that order; junction bases with no gene match: 8. In germline, CDR1 is MNHEY, CDR2 SVGAGI. The CDR3 is 15 residues long. Here the CDR3 DNA reads TGTGCCAGCAGCGCTGGACAGGGGGGAGGTGAAAAACTGTTTTTT. Encoded protein: CASSAGQGGGEKLFF.

This clone was counted once. The chain joins TRBV5-1 to TRBJ1-5, with 9 positions matching TRBD1. The CDR3 is made up of 15 amino acids. V trimming: 4 bases; J trimming: 5 bases; junction bases outside the gene matches: 7. Germline V gene data show CDR1 as SGHRS and CDR2 as YFSETQ. CDR3 sequence reads: CASSPTGQGDQPQHF. The CDR3 bases are TGCGCCAGCAGCCCCACGGGACAGGGCGATCAGCCCCAGCATTTT.

The chain has TRBV5-6 and TRBJ2-2; TRBD1 aligns across 9 bases. Germline trimming cut 4 bases from V and 3 bases from J; bases unmatched to any gene: 4. Germline CDR1 reads SGHDT; CDR2 reads YYEEEE. CDR3 length equals 15 residues. The CDR3 nucleotides read TGTGCCAGCAGCCCTCGGGACAGGGACACCGGGGAGCTGTTTTTT. This translates into CASSPRDRDTGELFF.

The genes are TRBV5-5 and TRBJ2-5; the match to TRBD2 covers 13 bases. The CDR3 sequence is 15 residues long. CDR1 is SGHKS and CDR2 is YYEKEE in the germline V gene (reference sequence). Trimming removed 4 bases from V and 3 bases from J; junction bases left unmatched: 3. The CDR3 loop is CASSRTSGREETQYF. CDR3 sequence (DNA): TGTGCCAGCAGCCGGACTAGCGGGAGAGAAGAGACCCAGTACTTC.

In this sample, this clone turned up a few times. The genes are TRBV20-1 and TRBJ2-3; unclear D gene. Per germline, CDR1 DFQATT and CDR2 SNEGSKA (reference sequence). Trimming took off 7 bases at V and 4 bases at J, with 9 bases between the two ends. CDR3 size: 11 residues. Here the CDR3 DNA reads TGCAGTGTACGCCCGGCAGATACGCAGTATTTT. Amino acids: CSVRPADTQYF.